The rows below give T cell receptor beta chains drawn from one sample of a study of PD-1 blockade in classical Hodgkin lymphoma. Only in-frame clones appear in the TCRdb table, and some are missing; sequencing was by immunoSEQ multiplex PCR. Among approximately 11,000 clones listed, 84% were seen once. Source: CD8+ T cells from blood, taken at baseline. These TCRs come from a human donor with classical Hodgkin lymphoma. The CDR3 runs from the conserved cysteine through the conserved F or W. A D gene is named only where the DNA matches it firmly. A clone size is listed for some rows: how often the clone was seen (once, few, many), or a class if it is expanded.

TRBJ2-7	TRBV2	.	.	TGTGCCAGCAGGGCAGGGGTGACCGAGCAGTACTTC	CASRAGVTEQYF
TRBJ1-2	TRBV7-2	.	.	TGTGCCAGCAGCTTCTCAGGGGCGACCTACTATGGCTACACCTTC	CASSFSGATYYGYTF
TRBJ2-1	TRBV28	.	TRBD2	TGTGCCAGCAGTTTATTAGGTGGGCGGGAGGGCAATGAGCAGTTCTTC	CASSLLGGREGNEQFF
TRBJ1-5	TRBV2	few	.	TGTGCCAGCAGTGACAGGGTGCAACAGCCCCAGCATTTT	CASSDRVQQPQHF
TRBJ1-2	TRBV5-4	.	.	TGTGCCAGCAGCTCTCCTATTGGTCCTAACTATGGCTACACCTTC	CASSSPIGPNYGYTF
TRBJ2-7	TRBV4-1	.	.	TGCGCCAGCAGCACGGCCACCGGGACCTACGAGCAGTACTTC	CASSTATGTYEQYF
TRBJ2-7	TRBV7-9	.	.	TGTGCCAGCAGCCACCGGGACTCCTATTACTACGAGCAGTACTTC	CASSHRDSYYYEQYF
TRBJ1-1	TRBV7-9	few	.	TGTGCCAGCAGCTTAGAGGGTAACACTGAAGCTTTCTTT	CASSLEGNTEAFF
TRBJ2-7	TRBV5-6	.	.	TGTGCCAGCAGCTTCATCCGACAGGCCGCCCCTGGCGAGCAGTACTTC	CASSFIRQAAPGEQYF
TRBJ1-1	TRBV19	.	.	TGTGCCAGTAGTATAGTGGAGGACACTGAAGCTTTCTTT	CASSIVEDTEAFF
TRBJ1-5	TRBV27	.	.	TGTGCCAGCGGTGTCCAGGTCAATCAGCCCCAGCATTTT	CASGVQVNQPQHF
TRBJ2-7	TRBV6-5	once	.	TGTGCCAGCAGCCCCGACAAGTACGAGCAGTACTTC	CASSPDKYEQYF
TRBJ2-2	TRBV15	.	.	TGTGCCACCAGCAGAGTCCCTACGTCTAACACCGGGGAGCTGTTTTTT	CATSRVPTSNTGELFF
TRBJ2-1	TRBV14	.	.	TGTGCCAGCAGCCAAGGATTAGTCAAGGGGAGCCGCCCAAATGAGCAGTTCTTC	CASSQGLVKGSRPNEQFF
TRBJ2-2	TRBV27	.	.	TGTGCCAGCAGCCCCTTAGGTCGAGGGGAGCTGTTTTTT	CASSPLGRGELFF
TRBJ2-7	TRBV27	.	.	TGTGCCAGCAGTGGAGGGGTCGGCTACGAGCAGTACTTC	CASSGGVGYEQYF
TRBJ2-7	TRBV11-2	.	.	TGTGCCAGCAGCTTAGGAGAAAGCTCCTACGAGCAGTACTTC	CASSLGESSYEQYF
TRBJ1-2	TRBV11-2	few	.	TGTGCCAGCAGCTTGTTCACCCGGGGCGACTATGGCTACACCTTC	CASSLFTRGDYGYTF
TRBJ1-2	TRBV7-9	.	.	TGTGCCAGCAGCTTAACAGGGCTTGGCTACACCTTC	CASSLTGLGYTF
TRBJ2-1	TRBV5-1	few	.	TGCGCCAGCAGCTTGGCCGGGTCCACAAAGGGATATAATGAGCAGTTCTTC	CASSLAGSTKGYNEQFF
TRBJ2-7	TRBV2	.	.	TGTGCCAGCAGTGGGACGGGCAGCTACGAGCAGTACTTC	CASSGTGSYEQYF
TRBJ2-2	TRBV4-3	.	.	TGCGCCAGCAGCCAAGAGATACGGGATCCAAACACCGGGGAGCTGTTTTTT	CASSQEIRDPNTGELFF
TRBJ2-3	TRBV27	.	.	TGTGCCAGCACCACTACGTCAACAGATACGCAGTATTTT	CASTTTSTDTQYF
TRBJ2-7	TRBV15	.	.	TGTGCCACCAGCAGAGATCTAGGGACGAACTACGAGCAGTACTTC	CATSRDLGTNYEQYF
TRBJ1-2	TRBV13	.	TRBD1	TGTGCCAGCAGCCAAGACAGGGCCTATGGCTACACCTTC	CASSQDRAYGYTF
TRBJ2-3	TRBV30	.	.	TGTGCCTGGAGTGTAGGTGTCGGGATTTACACAGATACGCAGTATTTT	CAWSVGVGIYTDTQYF
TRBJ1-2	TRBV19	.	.	TGTGCCAGTACTCCTAGCCTCGAACGGGGGGCCAATAGTGGCTACACCTTC	CASTPSLERGANSGYTF
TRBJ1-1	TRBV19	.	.	TGTGCCAGTAGTATTATGACAGGCCACACTGAAGCTTTCTTT	CASSIMTGHTEAFF
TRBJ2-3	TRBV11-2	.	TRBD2	TGTGCCAGCAGCCAATCTAGCGGGAGCGTGGAAGATACGCAGTATTTT	CASSQSSGSVEDTQYF
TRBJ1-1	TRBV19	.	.	TGTGCCAGTATCGGGGACTCAATCTGGCACACTGAAGCTTTCTTT	CASIGDSIWHTEAFF
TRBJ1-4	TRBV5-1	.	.	TGCGCCAGCCGGGGACGGAAATTTGAAAAACTGTTTTTT	CASRGRKFEKLFF
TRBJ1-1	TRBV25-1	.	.	TGTGCCAGCAGTTGGGGCACCAGGGGTACTGAAGCTTTCTTT	CASSWGTRGTEAFF
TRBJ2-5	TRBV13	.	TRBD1	TGTGCCAGCAGCTCTGGACAGGCCCAAGAGACCCAGTACTTC	CASSSGQAQETQYF
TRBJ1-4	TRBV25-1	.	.	TGTGCCAGCAGCGAATCCGACAGATCTAATGAAAAACTGTTTTTT	CASSESDRSNEKLFF
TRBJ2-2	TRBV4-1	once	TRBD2	TGCGCCAGCAGCCAAGTTACGACTAGCTCCGGGGAGCTGTTTTTT	CASSQVTTSSGELFF
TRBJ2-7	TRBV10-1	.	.	TGCGCCAGCAGTGAAGAGTATATGGGCGAGCAGTACTTC	CASSEEYMGEQYF
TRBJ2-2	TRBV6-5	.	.	TGTGCCAGCAGTTACGCATCACCAAACGCCGGGGAGCTGTTTTTT	CASSYASPNAGELFF
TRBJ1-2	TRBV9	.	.	TGTGCCAGCAGCGTAGCTTTGAGTGTCAGGGAAAGCTATGGCTACACCTTC	CASSVALSVRESYGYTF
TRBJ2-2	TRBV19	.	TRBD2	TGTGCCGCAGGACAAATAGCGGGAGTTCCCGGGGAGCTGTTTTTT	CAAGQIAGVPGELFF
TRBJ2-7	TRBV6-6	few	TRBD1	TGTGCCAGCAGTAACGGACAGGGGGCTCTTCTCGAGCAGTACTTC	CASSNGQGALLEQYF
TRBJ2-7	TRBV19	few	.	TGTGCCAGTAGCCCGGCCGGGAATGGGGCCGAGCAGTACTTC	CASSPAGNGAEQYF
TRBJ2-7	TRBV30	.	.	TGTGCCTGGAGTGGGGACCCCAACGAGCAGTACTTC	CAWSGDPNEQYF
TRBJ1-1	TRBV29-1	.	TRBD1	TGCAGCGTTGAGACAGGGGGCACTGAAGCTTTCTTT	CSVETGGTEAFF
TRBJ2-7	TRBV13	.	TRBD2	TGTGCCAGCAGCCCGTCTCTGGGGCAAGCGGGGGGCTCCTACGAGCAGTACTTC	CASSPSLGQAGGSYEQYF
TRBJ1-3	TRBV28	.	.	TGTGCCAGCAGTTTCCTGGAAAACTCTGGAAACACCATATATTTT	CASSFLENSGNTIYF
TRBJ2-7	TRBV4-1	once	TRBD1	TGCGCCAGCAGCCACGACAGGGGGACCTACGAGCAGTACTTC	CASSHDRGTYEQYF
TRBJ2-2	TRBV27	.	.	TGTGCCAGCAGTTTTCTAGCCCCGAACACCGGGGAGCTGTTTTTT	CASSFLAPNTGELFF
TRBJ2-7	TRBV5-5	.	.	TGTGCCAGCAGTTACGGGACGTCCTACGAGCAGTACTTC	CASSYGTSYEQYF
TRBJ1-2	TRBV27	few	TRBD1	TGTGCCAGCAGGTGGACAGGGGGGGATGTGGGCTACACCTTC	CASRWTGGDVGYTF
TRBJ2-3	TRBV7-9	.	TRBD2	TGTGCCAGCAGCTTAGGAACTAGCGGGGCTACAGATACGCAGTATTTT	CASSLGTSGATDTQYF
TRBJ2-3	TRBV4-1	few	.	TGCGCCAGCAGCCAAGATCATCCCGGGACCCGACCCACAGATACGCAGTATTTT	CASSQDHPGTRPTDTQYF
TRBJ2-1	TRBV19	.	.	TGTGCCAGTAGTATAGATATCTACAATGAGCAGTTCTTC	CASSIDIYNEQFF